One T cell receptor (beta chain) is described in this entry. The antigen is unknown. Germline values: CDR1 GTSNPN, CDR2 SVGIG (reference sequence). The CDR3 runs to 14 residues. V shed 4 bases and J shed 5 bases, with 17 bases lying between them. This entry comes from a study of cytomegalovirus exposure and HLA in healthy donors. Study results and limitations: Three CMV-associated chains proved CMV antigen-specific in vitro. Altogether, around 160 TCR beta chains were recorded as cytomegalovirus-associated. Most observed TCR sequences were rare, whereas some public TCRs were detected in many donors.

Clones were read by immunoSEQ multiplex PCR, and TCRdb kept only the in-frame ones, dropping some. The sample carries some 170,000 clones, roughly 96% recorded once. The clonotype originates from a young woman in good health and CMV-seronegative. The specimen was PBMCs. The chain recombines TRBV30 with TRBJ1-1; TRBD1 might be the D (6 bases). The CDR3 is CAWIAWGQVTEAFF. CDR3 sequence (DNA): TGTGCCTGGATAGCGTGGGGGCAGGTGACTGAAGCTTTCTTT.